These T cell receptor beta chains were read from a single sample in a study of blood T cell repertoires in COVID-19. Only in-frame clones appear in the TCRdb table, and some are missing; sequencing was by immunoSEQ multiplex PCR. The table includes approximately 170,000 clones, around four fifths detected once. The sequenced material came from peripheral blood. These receptors were collected from a woman aged 70-85 years who had recovered from COVID-19. The CDR3 runs from the conserved cysteine through the conserved F or W. Size is omitted from some rows. Given values are once, few, many or a class for expanded clones.

>.|TRBV6-5
CAAAGQNEKLFF
>.|TRBV7-3
CASSPTGGGTEAFF
>.|TRBV19
CASSSTGADQPQHF
>.|TRBV9
CASSLGGQGYNEQFF
>few|TRBV6-1
CASSDRGAETQYF
>once|TRBV30
CAMGRGNTIYF
>.|TRBV7-2
CASSPGADRDYGYTF
>once|TRBV27
CASLTSRANTGELFF
>.|TRBV30
CAWIRQEGNTIYF
>.|TRBV5-8
CASSLGGGRETQYF
>.|TRBV18
CASSPDRGETQYF
>.|TRBV19
CASSIRTANTEAFF
>.|TRBV7-3
CASSLASGIGANVLTF
>.|TRBV11-1
CASSSLDRGNRYGYTF
>once|TRBV19
CASSFWSKNTEAFF
>.|TRBV5-1
CASSLAGQGNTGELFF
>.|TRBV10-3
CAISGEAGRSYNEQFF
>.|TRBV5-4
CASSSPRDSYEQYF
>.|TRBV20-1
CSAPARDTQYF
>.|TRBV11-2
CASRSGMNTEAFF
>.|TRBV4-3
CASSQGGNTEAFF
>many|TRBV18
CASSQGAGTGELFF
>.|TRBV29-1
CSVRGSGGYGYTF
>.|TRBV5-1
CASSYRDSPTDTQYF
>.|TRBV29-1
CSVVLAGGRDTQYF
>.|TRBV5-4
CASSRDRPQGVETQYF
>once|TRBV10-2
CASSPDRGWTYGYTF
>.|TRBV5-1
CASSPTGQGATEAFF
>.|TRBV11-2
CASSLDRLNEQFF
>.|TRBV25-1
CASSLFQGVNEKLFF
>.|TRBV30
CAWRRTGGKETQYF
>.|TRBV28
CASSLSGYGYTF
>.|TRBV7-8
CASSFYGGHTEAFF
>.|TRBV27
CASAAAGILGSPLHF
>once|TRBV27
CASSFRGARNGYTF
>.|TRBV19
CASSKRAVEAFF
>.|TRBV13
CASSQIAISGANVLTF
>.|TRBV2
CASALGGVDSHYGYTF
>.|TRBV10-3
CAISGLGGDTQYF
>.|TRBV10-1
CATGPAGGSGEQYF